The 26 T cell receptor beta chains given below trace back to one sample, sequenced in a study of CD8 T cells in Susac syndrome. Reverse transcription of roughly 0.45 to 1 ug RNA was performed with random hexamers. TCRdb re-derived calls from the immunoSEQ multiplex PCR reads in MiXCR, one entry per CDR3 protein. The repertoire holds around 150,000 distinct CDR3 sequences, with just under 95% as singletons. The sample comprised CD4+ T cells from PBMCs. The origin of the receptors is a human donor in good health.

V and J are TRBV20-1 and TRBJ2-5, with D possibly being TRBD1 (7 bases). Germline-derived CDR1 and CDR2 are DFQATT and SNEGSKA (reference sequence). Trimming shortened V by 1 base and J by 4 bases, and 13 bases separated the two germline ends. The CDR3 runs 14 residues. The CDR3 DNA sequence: TGCAGTGCTAGAGGAGGAGGGGGCAGAGAGACCCAGTACTTC. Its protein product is CSARGGGGRETQYF.

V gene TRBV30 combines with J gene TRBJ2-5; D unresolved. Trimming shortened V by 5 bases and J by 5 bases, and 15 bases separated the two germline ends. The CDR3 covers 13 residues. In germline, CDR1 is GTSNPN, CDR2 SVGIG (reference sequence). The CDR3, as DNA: TGTGCCTGGTCAAGACTGCTGCAGGAGACCCAGTACTTC. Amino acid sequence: CAWSRLLQETQYF. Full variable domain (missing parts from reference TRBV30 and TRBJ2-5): SQTIHQWPATLVQPVGSPLSLECTVEGTSNPNLYWYRQAAGRGLQLLFYSVGIGQISSEVPQNLSASRPQDRQFILSSKKLLLSDSGFYLCAWSRLLQETQYFGPGTRLLVL.

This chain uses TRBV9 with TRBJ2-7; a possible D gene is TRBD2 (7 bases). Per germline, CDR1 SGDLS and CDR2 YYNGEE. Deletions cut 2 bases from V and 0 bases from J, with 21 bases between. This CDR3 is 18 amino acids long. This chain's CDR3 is CASSVGPVGGANSYEQYF. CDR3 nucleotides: TGTGCCAGCAGCGTTGGGCCCGTTGGGGGGGCCAACTCCTACGAGCAGTACTTC.

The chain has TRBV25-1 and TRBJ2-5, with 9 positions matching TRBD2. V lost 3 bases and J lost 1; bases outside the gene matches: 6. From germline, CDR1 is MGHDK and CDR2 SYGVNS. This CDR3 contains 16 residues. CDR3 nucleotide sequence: TGTGCCAGCAGTGATTCCGGACTAGCGATCCAAGAGACCCAGTACTTC. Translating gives CASSDSGLAIQETQYF.

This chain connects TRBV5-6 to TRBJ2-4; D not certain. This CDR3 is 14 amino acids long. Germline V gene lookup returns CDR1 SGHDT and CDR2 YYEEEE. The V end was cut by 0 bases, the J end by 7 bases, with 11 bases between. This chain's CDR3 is CASSLAGQVNIQYF. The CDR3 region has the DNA TGTGCCAGCAGCTTGGCAGGTCAGGTTAACATTCAGTACTTC.

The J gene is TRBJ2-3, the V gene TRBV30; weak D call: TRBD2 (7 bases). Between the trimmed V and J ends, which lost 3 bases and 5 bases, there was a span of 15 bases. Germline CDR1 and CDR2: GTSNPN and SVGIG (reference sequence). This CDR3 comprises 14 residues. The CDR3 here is CAWREGGAGDTQYF. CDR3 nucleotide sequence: TGTGCCTGGAGGGAAGGGGGGGCCGGAGATACGCAGTATTTT.

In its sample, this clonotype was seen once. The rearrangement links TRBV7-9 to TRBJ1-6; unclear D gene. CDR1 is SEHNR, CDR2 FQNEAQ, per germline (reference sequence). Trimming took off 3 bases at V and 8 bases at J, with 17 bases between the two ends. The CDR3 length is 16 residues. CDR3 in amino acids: CASSFPSGSLDSPLHF. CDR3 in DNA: TGTGCCAGCAGCTTCCCGAGCGGTTCCTTGGATTCACCCCTCCACTTT.

The CDR3 DNA reads as TGTGCCACCAGTGATTCCACGGGGGGCAACTATGGCTACACCTTC. It specifies CATSDSTGGNYGYTF. This chain joins TRBV24-1 and TRBJ1-2; TRBD1 is a possible D gene (6 bases). With 2 bases removed from V and 2 bases from J, the gap between germline ends came to 11 bases. The CDR3 totals 15 residues. Germline CDR1 is KGHDR and CDR2 is SFDVKD.

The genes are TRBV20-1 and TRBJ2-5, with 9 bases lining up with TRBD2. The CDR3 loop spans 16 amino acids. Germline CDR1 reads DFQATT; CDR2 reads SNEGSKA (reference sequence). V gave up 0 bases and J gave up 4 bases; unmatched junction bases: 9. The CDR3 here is CSARDRLAGLGETQYF. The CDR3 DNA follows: TGCAGTGCTAGAGATCGCCTAGCGGGGCTAGGAGAGACCCAGTACTTC.

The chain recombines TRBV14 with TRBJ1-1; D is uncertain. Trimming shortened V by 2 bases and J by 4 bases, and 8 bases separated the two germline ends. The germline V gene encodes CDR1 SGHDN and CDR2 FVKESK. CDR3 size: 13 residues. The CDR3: CASSQSFGTEAFF. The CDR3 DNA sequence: TGTGCCAGCAGCCAATCTTTCGGCACTGAAGCTTTCTTT.

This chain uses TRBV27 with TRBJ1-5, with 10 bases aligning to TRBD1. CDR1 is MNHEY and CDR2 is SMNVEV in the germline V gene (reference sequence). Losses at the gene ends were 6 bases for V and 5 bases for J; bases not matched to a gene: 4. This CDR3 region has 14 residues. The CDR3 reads CASSWDRGDQPQHF. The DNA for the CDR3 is TGTGCCAGCAGCTGGGACAGGGGCGATCAGCCCCAGCATTTT.

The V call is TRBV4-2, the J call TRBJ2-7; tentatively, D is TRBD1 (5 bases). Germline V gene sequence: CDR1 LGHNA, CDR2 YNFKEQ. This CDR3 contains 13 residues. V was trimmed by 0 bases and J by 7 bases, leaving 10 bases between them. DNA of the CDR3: TGTGCCAGCAGCCAAGATCAGGGTTTGGAGCAGTACTTC. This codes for CASSQDQGLEQYF.

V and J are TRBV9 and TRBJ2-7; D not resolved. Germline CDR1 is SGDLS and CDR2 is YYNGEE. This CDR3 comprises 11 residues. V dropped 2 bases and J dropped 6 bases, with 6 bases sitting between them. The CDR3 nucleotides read TGTGCCAGCAGCGTCAACCCCGAGCAGTACTTC. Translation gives CASSVNPEQYF.

The CDR3 DNA reads TGCAGCGTTGGGGACAGGGTCCACAATGAGCAGTTCTTC. Amino acid sequence: CSVGDRVHNEQFF. This sequence joins TRBV29-1 and TRBJ2-1, with 9 bases aligning to TRBD1. This CDR3 has 13 residues. In germline, CDR1 is SQVTM, CDR2 ANQGSEA. With V trimmed by 4 bases and J by 5 bases, 3 bases remained unmatched.

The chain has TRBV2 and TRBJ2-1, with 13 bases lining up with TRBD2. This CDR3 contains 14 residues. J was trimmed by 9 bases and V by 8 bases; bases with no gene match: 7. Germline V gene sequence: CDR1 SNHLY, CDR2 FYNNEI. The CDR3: CASEGLAGRIEQFF. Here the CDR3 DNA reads TGTGCCAGCGAGGGACTAGCGGGACGTATTGAGCAGTTCTTC. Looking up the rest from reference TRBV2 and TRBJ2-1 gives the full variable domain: EPEVTQTPSHQVTQMGQEVILRCVPISNHLYFYWYRQILGQKVEFLVSFYNNEISEKSEIFDDQFSVERPDGSNFTLKIRSTKLEDSAMYFCASEGLAGRIEQFFGPGTRLTVL.

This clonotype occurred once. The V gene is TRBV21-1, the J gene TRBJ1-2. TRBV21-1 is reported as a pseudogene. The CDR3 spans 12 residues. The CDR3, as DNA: TGTGCCAGCAGCAAAAATGCGGGTGGCTACACCTTC. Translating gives CASSKNAGGYTF.

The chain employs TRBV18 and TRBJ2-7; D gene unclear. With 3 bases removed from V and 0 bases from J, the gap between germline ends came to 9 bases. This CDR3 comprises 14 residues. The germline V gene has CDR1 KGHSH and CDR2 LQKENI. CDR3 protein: CASSPGRSSYEQYF. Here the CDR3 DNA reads TGTGCCAGCTCACCGGGTCGGAGCTCCTACGAGCAGTACTTC.

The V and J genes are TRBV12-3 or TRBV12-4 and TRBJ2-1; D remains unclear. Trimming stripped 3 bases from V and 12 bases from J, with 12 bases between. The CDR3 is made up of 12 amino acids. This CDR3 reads CASSFLGDGQFF. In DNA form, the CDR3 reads TGTGCCAGCAGTTTCCTGGGCGACGGGCAGTTCTTC.

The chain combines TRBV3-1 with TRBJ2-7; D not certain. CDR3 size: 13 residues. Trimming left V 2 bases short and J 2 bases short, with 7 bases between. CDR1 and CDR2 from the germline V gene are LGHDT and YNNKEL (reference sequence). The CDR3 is CASSQIGPYEQYF. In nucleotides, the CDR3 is TGTGCCAGCAGCCAAATCGGGCCCTACGAGCAGTACTTC.

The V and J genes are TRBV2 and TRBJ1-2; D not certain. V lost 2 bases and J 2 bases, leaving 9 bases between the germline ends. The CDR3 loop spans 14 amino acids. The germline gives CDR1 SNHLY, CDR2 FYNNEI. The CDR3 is CASSERAGNYGYTF. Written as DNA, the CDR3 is TGTGCCAGCAGTGAAAGGGCGGGGAACTATGGCTACACCTTC.

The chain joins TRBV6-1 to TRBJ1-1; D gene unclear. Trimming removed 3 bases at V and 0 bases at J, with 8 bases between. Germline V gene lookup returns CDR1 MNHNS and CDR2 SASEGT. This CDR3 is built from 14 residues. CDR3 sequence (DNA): TGTGCCAGCAGTGAGAAAGGGCTGAACACTGAAGCTTTCTTT. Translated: CASSEKGLNTEAFF.

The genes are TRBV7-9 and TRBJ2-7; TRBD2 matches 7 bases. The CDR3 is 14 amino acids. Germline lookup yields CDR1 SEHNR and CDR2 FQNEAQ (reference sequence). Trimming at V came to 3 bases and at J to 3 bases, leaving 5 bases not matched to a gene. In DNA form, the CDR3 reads TGTGCCAGCAGCTTGATCCGGGACTACTACGAGCAGTACTTC. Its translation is CASSLIRDYYEQYF.

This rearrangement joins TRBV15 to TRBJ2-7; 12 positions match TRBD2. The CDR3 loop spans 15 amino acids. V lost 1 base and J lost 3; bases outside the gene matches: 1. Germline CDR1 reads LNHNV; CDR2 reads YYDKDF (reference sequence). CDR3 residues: CATSRGLAGDYEQYF. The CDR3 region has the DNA TGTGCCACCAGCAGAGGACTAGCGGGGGACTACGAGCAGTACTTC.

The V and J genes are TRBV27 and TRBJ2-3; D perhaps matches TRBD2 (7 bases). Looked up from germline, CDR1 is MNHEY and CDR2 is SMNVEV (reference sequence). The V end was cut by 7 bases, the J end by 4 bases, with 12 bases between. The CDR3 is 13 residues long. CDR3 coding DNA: TGTGCCAGCAAGGCGGGGGCAGCAGATACGCAGTATTTT. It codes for CASKAGAADTQYF.

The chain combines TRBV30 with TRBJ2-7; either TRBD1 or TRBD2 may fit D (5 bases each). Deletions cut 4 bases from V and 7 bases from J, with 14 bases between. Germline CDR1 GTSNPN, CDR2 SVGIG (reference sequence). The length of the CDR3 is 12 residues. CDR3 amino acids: CAWNDKWGEQYF. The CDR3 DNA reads TGTGCCTGGAACGATAAATGGGGGGAGCAGTACTTC.

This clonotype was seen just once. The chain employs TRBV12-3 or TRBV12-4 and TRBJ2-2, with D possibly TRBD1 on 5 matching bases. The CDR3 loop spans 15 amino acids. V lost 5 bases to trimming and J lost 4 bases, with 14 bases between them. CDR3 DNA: TGTGCCAGCAGTCCGGACACCCGGGTCACCGGGGAGCTGTTTTTT. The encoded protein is CASSPDTRVTGELFF.